Reported below is one TCR beta chain. Its antigen is not known. The repertoire was sequenced with immunoSEQ multiplex PCR; TCRdb's copy has only in-frame clones and lacks some. The sample contains 10,000 or so clones, roughly 90% of which appear only once. This entry belongs to a study of STAT3 mutations in large granular lymphocyte leukemia. Germline assignment: CDR1 SGDLS and CDR2 YYNGEE. Trimming removed 0 bases from V and 0 bases from J, with 8 bases in between. The length of the CDR3 is 15 residues. Study findings and constraints: At least one immunodominant TCR beta clonotype appeared in every T-cell large granular lymphocyte leukemia patient.

The origin of this receptor is a man at least 80 years old with T-cell large granular lymphocyte leukemia. Some clones in this sample may be carry-over from other donors' samples. This sequence joins TRBV9 and TRBJ2-3; maybe TRBD1 (6 bases). The specimen was peripheral blood mononuclear cells. The CDR3 DNA reads as TGTGCCAGCAGCGTAGGGGGACATAGCACAGATACGCAGTATTTT. As protein: CASSVGGHSTDTQYF.